This T cell receptor (beta chain) was observed in a study of T cell changes during pregnancy in multiple sclerosis. Generated by immunoSEQ multiplex PCR, the TCRdb table keeps only in-frame clones and is missing some. The sample records around 56,000 clones, approximately 90% being singletons. In its sample, this clone was seen once. In germline, CDR1 is KGHSH, CDR2 LQKENI. Trimming removed 2 bases from V and 6 bases from J; junction bases left unmatched: 7. CDR3 length: 15 amino acids. The receptor was derived from a female donor in good health, enrolled as a control in a pregnancy study. Sequencing used peripheral blood, obtained in the first trimester of pregnancy. V usage is TRBV18 and J usage is TRBJ1-2; 9 positions agree with TRBD1. For the CDR3, the DNA is TGTGCCAGCTCACCAGTCGCCGGGGACAGGGATGGCTACACCTTC. It yields the protein CASSPVAGDRDGYTF.